The 22 T cell receptor beta chains reported below all come from one sample, sequenced in a study of blood T cell repertoires in COVID-19. The method was immunoSEQ multiplex PCR; TCRdb's version includes in-frame clones alone and lacks a portion of them. The data contain about 280,000 clones, roughly 86% of them singletons. Sequenced material: peripheral blood. The receptors shown here come from a man younger than 35 with active or convalescent COVID-19.

The rearrangement uses TRBV27 and TRBJ2-2; 9 nucleotides match TRBD2. CDR1 is MNHEY and CDR2 is SMNVEV in the germline V gene (reference sequence). The CDR3 covers 18 residues. V lost 6 bases to trimming and J lost 4 bases; unmatched junction nucleotides: 15. CDR3 in DNA: TGTGCCAGCAGCCCTCTTGTTGCGGGGGGGCCGGGCACCGGGGAGCTGTTTTTT. It specifies CASSPLVAGGPGTGELFF.

CDR3 region: CASRSGVAGELFF. Written as DNA, the CDR3 is TGTGCCAGCAGGTCCGGGGTTGCCGGGGAGCTGTTTTTT. V usage is TRBV7-6 and J usage is TRBJ2-2, with a tentative D call TRBD2 (5 bases). Trimming pared 6 bases from V and 6 bases from J, leaving 11 bases between. The CDR3 is 13 amino acids. Germline V lookup: CDR1 SGHVS, CDR2 FNYEAQ.

This clone was detected only once. This rearrangement joins TRBV2 to TRBJ2-1; 9 nucleotides agree with TRBD2. The CDR3 is 13 residues long. Germline loops: CDR1 SNHLY, CDR2 FYNNEI. The V segment lost 8 bases and the J segment 6 bases; nucleotides outside the gene matches: 5. In nucleotides, the CDR3 is TGTGCCAGCCGGCTAGCGGGATTCAATGAGCAGTTCTTC. It translates to CASRLAGFNEQFF.

The chain links TRBV5-1 to TRBJ2-6; 12 positions match TRBD1. V shed 7 bases, J shed 4 bases, and the junction held 9 bases outside the gene matches. CDR1 is SGHRS, CDR2 YFSETQ, per germline. The CDR3 spans 17 residues. CDR3 nucleotide sequence: TGCGCCAGCGGTCCAGGGACAGGGGGCGCGGGGGCCAACGTCCTGACTTTC. Its translation is CASGPGTGGAGANVLTF. Looking up the rest from reference TRBV5-1 and TRBJ2-6 gives the full variable domain: KAGVTQTPRYLIKTRGQQVTLSCSPISGHRSVSWYQQTPGQGLQFLFEYFSETQRNKGNFPGRFSGRQFSNSRSEMNVSTLELGDSALYLCASGPGTGGAGANVLTFGAGSRLTVL.

This clone was recorded only once. The chain employs TRBV5-8 and TRBJ1-1; weak D call: TRBD1 (6 bases). This CDR3 has 15 amino acids. V was cut by 4 bases and J by 2 bases, with 15 bases left in between. From germline, CDR1 is SGHTS and CDR2 YDEGEE. The CDR3: CASSEGTPSNTEAFF. The CDR3 DNA is TGTGCCAGCAGCGAAGGGACACCCTCAAACACTGAAGCTTTCTTT. Together with reference TRBV5-8 and TRBJ1-1, the CDR3 gives the full variable domain: EAGVTQSPTHLIKTRGQQATLRCSPISGHTSVYWYQQALGLGLQFLLWYDEGEERNRGNFPPRFSGRQFPNYSSELNVNALELEDSALYLCASSEGTPSNTEAFFGQGTRLTVV.

This chain connects TRBV5-4 to TRBJ2-5; D possibly corresponds to TRBD2 (6 bases). CDR3 length: 15 residues. The V gene lost 4 bases and the J gene lost 5 bases, with 18 bases spanning the gap. Germline V gives CDR1 SGHNT, CDR2 YYREEE (reference sequence). In DNA, the CDR3 is TGTGCCAGCAGCCCGAGGACTAACTTTGGCGAGACCCAGTACTTC. This translates into CASSPRTNFGETQYF.

The V gene is TRBV2, the J gene TRBJ1-1; the D is unclear. Per the germline V gene, CDR1 is SNHLY and CDR2 is FYNNEI. This CDR3 has 13 residues. The V gene lost 8 bases and the J gene lost 9 bases, with 19 bases spanning the gap. The CDR3 reads CASSIGEAYKAFF. The CDR3 DNA is TGTGCCAGCTCGATAGGTGAGGCTTATAAAGCTTTCTTT. The whole variable domain, filled in from reference TRBV2 and TRBJ1-1, reads EPEVTQTPSHQVTQMGQEVILRCVPISNHLYFYWYRQILGQKVEFLVSFYNNEISEKSEIFDDQFSVERPDGSNFTLKIRSTKLEDSAMYFCASSIGEAYKAFFGQGTRLTVV.

The chain joins TRBV5-1 to TRBJ1-4; perhaps TRBD1 as D (5 bases). Germline V gene data show CDR1 as SGHRS and CDR2 as YFSETQ. The ends were cut back, 0 bases at V and 4 bases at J, with 16 bases in the middle. There are 17 residues in the CDR3. Written as DNA, the CDR3 is TGCGCCAGCAGCTTGGGTTTAGGGGCAGGGCTTAATGAAAAACTGTTTTTT. As protein: CASSLGLGAGLNEKLFF.

This clone was seen only once. The identical CDR3 is also encoded by other nucleotide sequences in the sample. J is TRBJ2-7 and V is TRBV12-3 or TRBV12-4; no definite D call. V lost 3 bases to trimming and J lost 0 bases, with 6 bases between them. There are 13 residues in the CDR3. The CDR3 bases are TGTGCCAGCAGTTTTGGTAGCTCCTACGAGCAGTACTTC. The encoded protein is CASSFGSSYEQYF.

The chain employs TRBV9 and TRBJ2-3, with 10 bases fitting TRBD2. J was trimmed by 2 bases and V by 0 bases; bases with no gene match: 6. This CDR3 has 17 amino acids. Germline assignment: CDR1 SGDLS and CDR2 YYNGEE. CDR3 sequence: CASSVGTSGFFTDTQYF. The DNA for the CDR3 is TGTGCCAGCAGCGTAGGGACTAGCGGTTTTTTCACAGATACGCAGTATTTT.

The chain recombines TRBV24-1 with TRBJ2-2; 8 nucleotides match TRBD1. There are 15 residues in the CDR3. After removal of 3 bases from V and 5 bases from J, the junction contained 4 bases not matched to a gene. CDR1 is KGHDR and CDR2 is SFDVKD in the germline V gene. Written as DNA, the CDR3 is TGTGCCACCAGTGATACTTACAGGGGGACCGGGGAGCTGTTTTTT. Encoded protein: CATSDTYRGTGELFF.

This chain connects TRBV15 to TRBJ1-1; D might be TRBD1 (6 bases). Per germline, CDR1 LNHNV and CDR2 YYDKDF (reference sequence). V was shortened by 2 bases and J by 0 bases, with 10 bases between the two germline ends. The CDR3 is made up of 15 amino acids. The DNA of the CDR3 is TGTGCCACCAGCAGAAAGGGGGAAGTGAACACTGAAGCTTTCTTT. Amino acid sequence: CATSRKGEVNTEAFF.

V and J are TRBV25-1 and TRBJ2-2; TRBD1 matches at 7 bases. The length of the CDR3 is 15 residues. The trim removed 5 bases at V and 0 bases at J, leaving 3 bases unmatched. CDR1 and CDR2 from the germline V gene are MGHDK and SYGVNS. Here the CDR3 DNA reads TGTGCCAGCAGTTCGGGACAGACGAACACCGGGGAGCTGTTTTTT. Translation gives CASSSGQTNTGELFF.

The chain joins TRBV19 to TRBJ2-2; TRBD2 agrees at 10 bases. CDR1 is LNHDA, CDR2 SQIVND, per germline (reference sequence). Trimming at V came to 7 bases and at J to 7 bases, leaving 9 bases not matched to a gene. The CDR3 is 15 residues long. CDR3: CASTPAGGLGGELFF. The CDR3 bases are TGTGCCAGTACGCCAGCGGGGGGGCTAGGCGGGGAGCTGTTTTTT. The full variable domain, in which reference TRBV19 and TRBJ2-2 provide the parts outside the CDR3, is DGGITQSPKYLFRKEGQNVTLSCEQNLNHDAMYWYRQDPGQGLRLIYYSQIVNDFQKGDIAEGYSVSREKKESFPLTVTSAQKNPTAFYLCASTPAGGLGGELFFGEGSRLTVL.

The rearrangement uses TRBV6-5 and TRBJ2-3, with a weak D call TRBD2 (6 bases). CDR1 MNHEY and CDR2 SVGAGI come from the germline V gene. This CDR3 contains 15 residues. V shed 6 bases and J shed 4 bases, with 17 bases lying between them. The CDR3 loop is CASSRATGVSDTQYF. The CDR3 nucleotides read TGTGCCAGCAGCCGTGCCACGGGGGTCTCAGATACGCAGTATTTT.

V gene TRBV6-2 or TRBV6-3 combines with J gene TRBJ1-2, with D hard to call. The ends were cut back, 2 bases at V and 5 bases at J, with 15 bases in the middle. CDR1 is MNHEY, CDR2 SVGEGT, per germline. The CDR3 sequence is 15 residues long. In nucleotides, the CDR3 is TGTGCCAGCAGTTACGGAGGCGGGCTGGGGTATGGCTACACCTTC. Its translation: CASSYGGGLGYGYTF.

CDR3 nucleotides: TGTGCCAGCAGTGTGGACCGGGATGAAGCTTTCTTT. This codes for CASSVDRDEAFF. The J gene is TRBJ1-1, the V gene TRBV12-3 or TRBV12-4; no firm D call. V was clipped by 5 bases and J by 7 bases, with 11 bases between them. The CDR3 has 12 amino acids.

This clone was seen only a few times. V is TRBV5-5 and J is TRBJ1-2; 7 positions agree with TRBD1. V lost 4 bases to trimming and J lost 4 bases; unmatched junction nucleotides: 13. The CDR3 contains 16 residues. Germline V CDR1 and CDR2: SGHKS, YYEKEE (reference sequence). The CDR3 DNA follows: TGTGCCAGCAGCCTCTCGACAGGGACCCCTGGCTATGGCTACACCTTC. Its translation is CASSLSTGTPGYGYTF.

The V and J genes are TRBV5-4 and TRBJ2-7; 8 bases map to TRBD2. The J segment lost 2 bases and the V segment lost 5 bases, leaving 15 bases of the junction unmatched. From germline, CDR1 is SGHNT and CDR2 YYREEE (reference sequence). CDR3 length: 17 residues. The DNA for the CDR3 is TGTGCCAGCAGTCAGCGGGAGCGGGGGCCATCAGCCTACGAGCAGTACTTC. This encodes CASSQRERGPSAYEQYF.

V usage is TRBV2 and J usage is TRBJ1-4, with 10 bases that match TRBD1. The CDR3 contains 18 residues. V shed 7 bases, J shed 3 bases, and the junction held 14 bases outside the gene matches. CDR1 and CDR2 from the germline V gene are SNHLY and FYNNEI. As DNA, the CDR3 is TGTGCCAGCACTCCGCCGGGACAGGGGTTTTTATCTAATGAAAAACTGTTTTTT. Its protein is CASTPPGQGFLSNEKLFF.

The chain couples TRBV3-1 (or the pseudogene TRBV3-2) to TRBJ2-5; TRBD1 aligns across 9 bases. The germline CDR1 and CDR2 sequences are LGHDT and YNNKEL (reference sequence). With V trimmed by 10 bases and J by 2 bases, 5 bases remained unmatched. The CDR3 extends over 13 amino acids. The CDR3 reads CATTGGPQETQYF. The CDR3 DNA is TGTGCCACCACAGGGGGCCCTCAAGAGACCCAGTACTTC.

This chain joins TRBV2 and TRBJ2-7; 10 bases are shared with TRBD1. Germline CDR1 SNHLY, CDR2 FYNNEI. Germline trimming cut 7 bases from V and 4 bases from J; bases unmatched to any gene: 7. CDR3 size: 14 residues. Here the CDR3 reads CASTDRGRPYEQYF. The CDR3 DNA sequence: TGTGCCAGCACCGACAGGGGGCGACCTTACGAGCAGTACTTC.